Presented here are 9 T cell receptor beta chains from one specimen sequenced in a study of Ad26.COV2.S vaccination and SARS-CoV-2 variants. This sample's treatment: around 19 received Ad26.COV2.S at low or high dose, single or two shots; several received placebo; per-sample allocation not given. Samples came from day 63 after the first vaccine or placebo injection. Sequencing used immunoSEQ multiplex PCR; TCRdb keeps in-frame clones, though not all of them. Of roughly 410,000 clones in the sample, under 90% were seen once. Sequenced here: peripheral blood, sampled in a trial of Ad26.COV2.S vaccine versus placebo. Receptors originate from a person aged 18-65 years who received the Ad26.COV2.S COVID-19 vaccine or a placebo.

The rearrangement links TRBV5-4 to TRBJ2-7; 7 nucleotides line up with TRBD1. The germline CDR1 and CDR2 sequences are SGHNT and YYREEE (reference sequence). J was trimmed by 1 base and V by 5 bases; bases with no gene match: 9. CDR3 size: 15 residues. The CDR3 bases are TGTGCCAGCAGACAGTGGACAGGATCTTCCTACGAGCAGTACTTC. This encodes CASRQWTGSSYEQYF.

The rearrangement links TRBV6-2 or TRBV6-3 to TRBJ1-3; maybe TRBD1 (6 bases). Germline V gives CDR1 MNHEY, CDR2 SVGEGT. CDR3 length: 16 residues. Trimming left V 0 bases short and J 1 base short, with 10 bases between. For the CDR3, the DNA is TGTGCCAGCAGTTACTCGAGGGGGTATTCTGGAAACACCATATATTTT. Its protein product is CASSYSRGYSGNTIYF.

J is TRBJ2-1 and V is TRBV10-3; a possible D gene is TRBD1 (5 bases). The germline V gene encodes CDR1 ENHRY and CDR2 SYGVKD. V was pared by 4 bases and J by 9 bases, with 16 bases between. The CDR3 is 14 residues long. The CDR3 region has the DNA TGTGCCATCAGTGGGCCTCAGGGATTCGGTGAGCAGTTCTTC. Residues: CAISGPQGFGEQFF.

Notes on this clone: The sample carries other DNA sequences with the same CDR3. The chain recombines TRBV7-3 with TRBJ2-7; either TRBD1 or TRBD2 may fit D (5 bases each). This CDR3 has 13 amino acids. V was pared by 0 bases and J by 4 bases, with 7 bases between. Germline V gives CDR1 SGHTA, CDR2 FQGTGA. This CDR3 reads CASSLTGGYEQYF. CDR3 in DNA: TGTGCCAGCAGCTTAACTGGGGGTTACGAGCAGTACTTC. The full variable domain, rest sourced from reference TRBV7-3 and TRBJ2-7, is GAGVSQTPSNKVTEKGKYVELRCDPISGHTALYWYRQSLGQGPEFLIYFQGTGAADDSGLPNDRFFAVRPEGSVSTLKIQRTERGDSAVYLCASSLTGGYEQYFGPGTRLTVT.

The gene calls are TRBV2 and TRBJ2-4, with 10 bases fitting TRBD2. This CDR3 comprises 16 residues. V shed 7 bases, J shed 0 bases, and the junction held 6 bases outside the gene matches. CDR1 SNHLY and CDR2 FYNNEI come from the germline V gene. The CDR3 coding sequence is TGTGCCAGCACTATACTAGCGGGGCTAGCCAAAAACATTCAGTACTTC. It translates to CASTILAGLAKNIQYF. Looking up the rest from reference TRBV2 and TRBJ2-4 gives the full variable domain: EPEVTQTPSHQVTQMGQEVILRCVPISNHLYFYWYRQILGQKVEFLVSFYNNEISEKSEIFDDQFSVERPDGSNFTLKIRSTKLEDSAMYFCASTILAGLAKNIQYFGAGTRLSVL.

In its sample, this clone was seen a few times. V usage is TRBV29-1 and J usage is TRBJ2-7; D gene uncertain. CDR3 length: 16 amino acids. Germline V gene sequence: CDR1 SQVTM, CDR2 ANQGSEA. Trimming took off 2 bases at V and 1 base at J, with 18 bases between the two ends. The CDR3 coding sequence is TGCAGCGTTGAAATCGGGCAGCCCCAATTATCCTACGAGCAGTACTTC. The encoded protein is CSVEIGQPQLSYEQYF.

The rearrangement links TRBV5-1 to TRBJ2-1, with 7 bases identical to TRBD2. The CDR3 extends over 13 amino acids. Looked up from germline, CDR1 is SGHRS and CDR2 is YFSETQ. The trim removed 4 bases at V and 9 bases at J, leaving 7 bases unmatched. In DNA form, the CDR3 reads TGCGCCAGCAGCCCCGGGGTAGCGGGTGAGCAGTTCTTC. This codes for CASSPGVAGEQFF.

The chain carries TRBV24-1 and TRBJ1-4, with D uncertain. CDR3 size: 13 residues. The germline V gene has CDR1 KGHDR and CDR2 SFDVKD. V lost 7 bases to trimming and J lost 4 bases, with 9 bases between them. CDR3 protein: CATRDRVNEKLFF. CDR3 sequence (DNA): TGTGCCACCAGGGACCGAGTTAATGAAAAACTGTTTTTT.

This clone was observed a single time. This chain connects TRBV6-5 to TRBJ2-7; D might be TRBD2 (5 bases). The CDR3 contains 13 residues. CDR1 and CDR2 (germline): MNHEY, SVGAGI. Trimming cost V 6 bases and J 3 bases, with 12 bases left between them. In DNA form, the CDR3 reads TGTGCCAGCAGCCGGACGGGGAGCTACGAGCAGTACTTC. Translated: CASSRTGSYEQYF.